Listed below are T cell receptor beta chains from one sample, sequenced in a study of blood T cell repertoires in COVID-19. Here immunoSEQ multiplex PCR was the method, and the copy in TCRdb shows in-frame clones only, minus some. Of under 350,000 clones detected, about nine tenths appear once; the ten largest clones hold around 2.1%. Sequencing input: peripheral blood. The receptor source for this set is a man aged 50-59 years with acute or convalescent COVID-19. CDR3s include the opening cysteine and the closing phenylalanine or tryptophan. A D gene is named only where the DNA matches it firmly. Clone size is shown for a subset of rows, as once, few, many or a class of expanded clone.

CDR3 length	V gene	D gene	J gene	clone size	CDR3 protein	CDR3 DNA
12	TRBV6-6	TRBD1	TRBJ1-2	-	CASRPTGDGYTF	TGTGCCAGCAGGCCGACAGGGGATGGCTACACCTTC
13	TRBV18	-	TRBJ2-5	-	CASSPAQGETQYF	TGTGCCAGCTCACCTGCCCAGGGGGAGACCCAGTACTTC
14	TRBV19	-	TRBJ2-1	-	CASSTTHEILEQFF	TGTGCCAGTAGTACTACTCATGAGATACTAGAGCAGTTCTTC
16	TRBV5-1	-	TRBJ2-2	once	CASSAGQGTNTGELFF	TGCGCCAGCAGCGCGGGCCAGGGGACGAACACCGGGGAGCTGTTTTTT
16	TRBV5-1	TRBD2	TRBJ2-1	-	CASSPDSSGGAREQFF	TGCGCCAGCAGCCCAGACTCTAGCGGGGGGGCCCGTGAGCAGTTCTTC
15	TRBV9	TRBD1	TRBJ2-5	-	CASSSPPGQGETQYF	TGTGCCAGCAGCTCCCCTCCGGGACAGGGGGAGACCCAGTACTTC
13	TRBV5-1	TRBD1	TRBJ1-2	-	CASSGGTGSGYTF	TGCGCCAGCAGCGGCGGGACAGGGTCGGGCTACACCTTC
19	TRBV3-1/TRBV3-2	-	TRBJ2-6	-	CASSSNSRPGEAGANVLTF	TGTGCCAGCAGCTCCAATTCACGACCAGGGGAAGCTGGGGCCAACGTCCTGACTTTC
16	TRBV19	TRBD1	TRBJ1-1	once	CASRTGEFTSSTEAFF	TGTGCCAGTAGGACAGGGGAATTTACTAGCAGCACTGAAGCTTTCTTT
14	TRBV6-1	-	TRBJ2-7	-	CASSENTAAAKSYF	TGTGCCAGCAGTGAAAATACGGCGGCCGCTAAGTCTTACTTC
15	TRBV10-3	TRBD1	TRBJ1-1	-	CAITNRGREHTEAFF	TGTGCCATCACTAACAGGGGGCGAGAGCACACTGAAGCTTTCTTT
14	TRBV5-1	-	TRBJ1-2	-	CASSQQGSSYGYTF	TGCGCCAGCAGCCAACAGGGTTCGAGCTATGGCTACACCTTC
14	TRBV19	-	TRBJ1-2	-	CASREGRANYGYTF	TGTGCCAGTAGAGAGGGCCGAGCTAACTATGGCTACACCTTC
19	TRBV30	TRBD2	TRBJ2-7	-	CAWSKGKTVKGRVSYEQYF	TGTGCCTGGAGTAAAGGGAAGACTGTGAAAGGGAGGGTCTCCTACGAGCAGTACTTC
15	TRBV4-2	-	TRBJ2-5	-	CASSQGTLHGETQYF	TGTGCCAGCAGCCAAGGGACACTGCACGGGGAGACCCAGTACTTC
14	TRBV29-1	-	TRBJ1-2	-	CSVEWGHRRYGYTF	TGCAGCGTTGAATGGGGACACCGTCGTTATGGCTACACCTTC
14	TRBV27	-	TRBJ1-2	-	CASSLSSGVHGYTF	TGTGCCAGCAGTTTATCTTCAGGGGTACATGGCTACACCTTC
16	TRBV5-8	TRBD2	TRBJ2-2	-	CASSRTSGGTTGELFF	TGTGCCAGCAGCCGGACTAGCGGGGGCACCACCGGGGAGCTGTTTTTT
13	TRBV9	-	TRBJ1-2	-	CASSVEGVGGYTF	TGTGCCAGCAGCGTAGAGGGGGTCGGAGGCTACACCTTC
15	TRBV10-3	-	TRBJ1-5	-	CAISESGGGNQPQHF	TGTGCCATCAGTGAGTCCGGGGGTGGCAATCAGCCCCAGCATTTT
17	TRBV7-9	TRBD1	TRBJ1-2	-	CASSVRQGPLSFYGYTF	TGTGCCAGCAGCGTCCGACAGGGGCCCCTTTCCTTCTATGGCTACACCTTC
16	TRBV5-1	-	TRBJ2-1	-	CASSPITGISYNEQFF	TGCGCCAGCAGCCCAATAACAGGGATCTCCTACAATGAGCAGTTCTTC
13	TRBV12-3/TRBV12-4	TRBD1	TRBJ1-2	once	CASRHRGDYGYTF	TGTGCCAGCAGACACAGGGGGGACTATGGCTACACCTTC
16	TRBV9	TRBD1	TRBJ2-2	-	CASSVAGTENTGELFF	TGTGCCAGCAGCGTAGCGGGGACAGAGAACACCGGGGAGCTGTTTTTT
15	TRBV6-6	TRBD2	TRBJ2-2	-	CASSRGGANTGELFF	TGTGCCAGCAGCCGCGGGGGGGCGAACACCGGGGAGCTGTTTTTT
12	TRBV5-6	-	TRBJ2-7	-	CASSFTSYEQYF	TGTGCCAGCAGCTTTACTAGCTACGAGCAGTACTTC
16	TRBV5-1	TRBD1	TRBJ1-2	-	CASSLGQGRGDYGYTF	TGCGCCAGCAGCTTGGGACAGGGGAGAGGGGACTATGGCTACACCTTC
16	TRBV6-1	-	TRBJ2-3	-	CASSARTGSSTDTQYF	TGTGCCAGCAGTGCCCGTACAGGGAGCAGCACAGATACGCAGTATTTT
13	TRBV12-3/TRBV12-4	TRBD1	TRBJ1-5	-	CASTAGGGQPQHF	TGTGCCAGCACCGCCGGAGGGGGCCAGCCCCAGCATTTT
12	TRBV15	-	TRBJ1-1	-	CATSRGGTEAFF	TGTGCCACCAGCAGGGGAGGGACTGAAGCTTTCTTT
12	TRBV29-1	-	TRBJ2-7	-	CSVEDRRYEQYF	TGCAGCGTTGAGGACAGACGCTACGAGCAGTACTTC
14	TRBV19	-	TRBJ1-3	-	CASSFRVAGNTIYF	TGTGCCAGTAGCTTCAGGGTGGCTGGAAACACCATATATTTT
15	TRBV7-9	-	TRBJ1-2	-	CASSLDSFPNYGYTF	TGTGCCAGCAGCTTAGACTCGTTCCCCAACTATGGCTACACCTTC
15	TRBV9	-	TRBJ1-1	-	CASSVVGGVGTEAFF	TGTGCCAGCAGCGTAGTCGGGGGAGTCGGGACTGAAGCTTTCTTT
11	TRBV12-3/TRBV12-4	-	TRBJ1-1	-	CASTLGGTAFF	TGTGCCAGCACCTTGGGGGGGACTGCTTTCTTT
13	TRBV7-2	-	TRBJ2-5	-	CASSLSQRETQYF	TGTGCCAGCAGCTTATCTCAGAGGGAGACCCAGTACTTC
15	TRBV20-1	-	TRBJ2-1	-	CSASKPELGNNEQFF	TGCAGTGCTAGTAAACCCGAACTAGGAAACAATGAGCAGTTCTTC
15	TRBV5-1	-	TRBJ1-3	-	CASSFDSQSGNTIYF	TGCGCCAGCAGCTTCGATTCCCAGTCTGGAAACACCATATATTTT
14	TRBV18	TRBD1	TRBJ2-7	-	CASSPGTGRHEQYF	TGTGCCAGCTCACCCGGGACAGGGCGCCACGAGCAGTACTTC
14	TRBV27	-	TRBJ2-2	-	CASSTGRNTGELFF	TGTGCCAGCAGCACAGGCCGTAACACCGGGGAGCTGTTTTTT
18	TRBV5-1	-	TRBJ1-1	-	CASSPYEGGGLRNTEAFF	TGCGCCAGCAGCCCTTACGAGGGCGGGGGCCTCAGAAACACTGAAGCTTTCTTT
17	TRBV5-4	-	TRBJ2-3	-	CASSPRQASVGGDTQYF	TGTGCCAGCAGCCCCAGGCAGGCCTCTGTGGGGGGAGATACGCAGTATTTT
18	TRBV3-1/TRBV3-2	-	TRBJ1-1	-	CASSQDGSPPSGWTEAFF	TGTGCCAGCAGCCAAGATGGAAGCCCACCCTCAGGTTGGACTGAAGCTTTCTTT
13	TRBV6-5	-	TRBJ1-5	-	CASSQISNQPQHF	TGTGCCAGCAGTCAAATTAGCAATCAGCCCCAGCATTTT
13	TRBV4-2	-	TRBJ1-4	-	CASSQETVEKLFF	TGTGCCAGCAGCCAAGAAACTGTGGAAAAACTGTTTTTT
15	TRBV10-2	TRBD1	TRBJ2-7	-	CASSESGRGHYEQYF	TGCGCCAGCAGTGAGTCGGGCAGGGGGCATTACGAGCAGTACTTC
13	TRBV9	TRBD1	TRBJ2-7	-	CASSVRGLDEQYF	TGTGCCAGCAGCGTGAGGGGGCTTGACGAGCAGTACTTC
15	TRBV5-8	-	TRBJ1-6	-	CASSFPGDYNSPLHF	TGTGCCAGCAGCTTCCCAGGGGACTATAATTCACCCCTCCACTTT
13	TRBV7-9	-	TRBJ1-1	-	CASSLDAGTEAFF	TGTGCCAGCAGCTTAGACGCGGGGACTGAAGCTTTCTTT
17	TRBV5-1	-	TRBJ1-6	few	CASSLTFGQGGNSPLHF	TGCGCCAGCAGCTTGACCTTTGGGCAGGGTGGAAATTCACCCCTCCACTTT
15	TRBV27	TRBD1	TRBJ1-2	once	CASSRDRGEIYGYTF	TGTGCCAGCAGTAGGGACAGGGGAGAAATATATGGCTACACCTTC
15	TRBV7-6	TRBD2	TRBJ2-1	-	CASSSRTSNYNEQFF	TGTGCCAGCAGTTCCCGGACTAGTAACTACAATGAGCAGTTCTTC
13	TRBV10-3	TRBD1	TRBJ1-2	-	CAISETGQGVYTF	TGTGCCATCAGTGAGACGGGACAGGGTGTCTACACCTTC
15	TRBV7-9	-	TRBJ2-6	-	CASGTVSSGANVLTF	TGTGCCAGCGGGACTGTCAGCTCTGGGGCCAACGTCCTGACTTTC
15	TRBV5-1	TRBD2	TRBJ2-7	-	CASSFTSANSYEQYF	TGCGCCAGCAGCTTTACTAGCGCAAATTCCTACGAGCAGTACTTC